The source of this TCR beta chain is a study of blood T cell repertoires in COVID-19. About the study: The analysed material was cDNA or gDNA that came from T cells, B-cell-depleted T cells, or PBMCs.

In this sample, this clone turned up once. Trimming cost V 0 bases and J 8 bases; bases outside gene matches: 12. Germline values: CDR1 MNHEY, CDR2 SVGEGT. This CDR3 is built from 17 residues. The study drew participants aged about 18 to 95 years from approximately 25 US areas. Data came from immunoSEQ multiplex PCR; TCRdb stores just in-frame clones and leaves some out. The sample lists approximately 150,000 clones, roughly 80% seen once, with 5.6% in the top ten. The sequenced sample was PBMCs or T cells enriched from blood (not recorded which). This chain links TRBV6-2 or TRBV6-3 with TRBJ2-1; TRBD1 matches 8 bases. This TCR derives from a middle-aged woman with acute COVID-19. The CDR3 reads CASSYSGQGRWFDEQFF. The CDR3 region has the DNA TGTGCCAGCAGTTACTCCGGACAGGGCAGGTGGTTCGATGAGCAGTTCTTC.